This TCR beta chain appears in the sequencing data of a study of shared T cell receptors in the human thymus (TCRdb year 2021). Turning to the overall study: The study examined how self-reactive, shared T-cell receptor alpha chains are generated in the human thymus.

The library was built by means of the immunoSEQ multiplex PCR assay. TCRdb took over this immuneACCESS table, retaining in-frame rearrangements with V and J assigned. Such tables are incomplete; in checked studies, under half of the missing clones stem from an unresolved V gene, and the remainder is unexplained. Here the sample has about 380,000 clones; more than 85% occur a single time. The ten biggest clones cover roughly 0.021% of the sample. V is reduced by 0 bases and J by 0 bases, leaving a spacing of 15 bases between them. CDR1 MGHRA and CDR2 YSYEKL were looked up in the germline V gene. From cysteine to phenylalanine, the CDR3 is 18 amino acids long. Only CDR3 DNA remains: 54 bases, in frame from the first base. For this clone: Its antigen has not been determined. Base qualities are not recorded, but no much larger clone differs from it by a single base.

This chain is built from TRBV4-1 and TRBJ2-1; the D gene is possibly TRBD2, with 6 bases matching. The material sequenced was thymocytes. The TCR sequence derives from a human donor. The nucleotide sequence is TGCGCCAGCAGCCAAGAAGGTGGAGGGCGGAGCTCCTACAATGAGCAGTTCTTC. It encodes CASSQEGGGRSSYNEQFF.